Listed below are T cell receptor beta chains from one sample, sequenced in a study of T cells in localized non-small cell lung cancer. This table comes from immunoSEQ multiplex PCR, and its TCRdb copy is limited to in-frame clones, with some not included. The sample includes tens of thousands of clones, 80% to 90% of them seen just once. The sample consisted of peripheral blood, taken before any cancer treatment. These receptor sequences come from a man between 40 and 69 years old with stage I squamous cell lung carcinoma. CDR3s include the opening cysteine and the closing phenylalanine or tryptophan. The D gene is left open where the match is weak. A row's size may be missing; if present it is once, few, many or a size class.

v_call,j_call,d_call,clone_size,cdr3_nt,cdr3_aa
TRBV5-1,TRBJ2-3,TRBD1,.,TGCGCCAGCAGCTTGGGGGACAGGGTGTCAGATACGCAGTATTTT,CASSLGDRVSDTQYF
TRBV4-1,TRBJ1-2,TRBD1,.,TGCGCCAGCAGCGTCATCAGGGGGGCCGGAGGCTACACCTTC,CASSVIRGAGGYTF
TRBV6-5,TRBJ2-1,TRBD1,.,TGTGCCAGCAGTGCCTCCGGGACAGTAAGCAATGAGCAGTTCTTC,CASSASGTVSNEQFF
TRBV2,TRBJ1-5,.,.,TGTGCCAGCAACGGAGTTAAGGGCAATCAGCCCCAGCATTTT,CASNGVKGNQPQHF
TRBV5-5,TRBJ1-5,.,few,TGTGCCAGCAGCCTACAGGGATACCAGCCCCAGCATTTT,CASSLQGYQPQHF
TRBV19,TRBJ1-1,TRBD1,.,TGTGCCAGTAGCGTTACAGGGGTGAACACTGAAGCTTTCTTT,CASSVTGVNTEAFF
TRBV7-8,TRBJ1-5,.,.,TGTGCCAGCAGCTTAAAGGTGGATCAGCCCCAGCATTTT,CASSLKVDQPQHF
TRBV6-5,TRBJ2-1,TRBD1,.,TGTGCCAGCAGTTACTCGGGACAGGGTAATGAGCAGTTCTTC,CASSYSGQGNEQFF
TRBV13,TRBJ2-2,.,once,TGTGCCAGCAGTTTTGGGTTTATCGGGGAGCTGTTTTTT,CASSFGFIGELFF
TRBV5-5,TRBJ1-6,.,.,TGTGCCAGCAGCTTGAATGGACCTAACAATTCACCCCTCCACTTT,CASSLNGPNNSPLHF
TRBV5-1,TRBJ2-1,.,once,TGCGCCAGCAGCTCTACCGGGACAAATTCCTACAATGAGCAGTTCTTC,CASSSTGTNSYNEQFF
TRBV7-9,TRBJ2-1,TRBD2,.,TGTGCCAGCAGCTTACTAGCGGGGGGGCCTGTTAATGAGCAGTTCTTC,CASSLLAGGPVNEQFF
TRBV6-4,TRBJ2-3,TRBD1,.,TGTGCCAGCAGTGACTCGGAGACAGGGCCATCGCAGTATTTT,CASSDSETGPSQYF
TRBV6-1,TRBJ1-5,.,.,TGTGCCAGCAGTGGAAGGGGGGGTAATCAGCCCCAGCATTTT,CASSGRGGNQPQHF
TRBV28,TRBJ1-6,.,few,TGTGCCAGCAGTGGCAGGGGTTCACCCCTCCACTTT,CASSGRGSPLHF
TRBV6-5,TRBJ2-7,TRBD1,.,TGTGCCAGCAGTTACTCCCGGACAGGGGGTTACGAGCAGTACTTC,CASSYSRTGGYEQYF
TRBV6-5,TRBJ1-3,.,.,TGTGCCAGCAGTTACTCGGGACTGACTGGAAACACCATATATTTT,CASSYSGLTGNTIYF
TRBV5-8,TRBJ1-1,.,.,TGTGCCAGCAGCTTCCTCTCGTTGGGGACGCTGATTGAAGCTTTCTTT,CASSFLSLGTLIEAFF
TRBV2,TRBJ1-6,.,.,TGTGCCAGCAGCGGGAGCTCCTATAATTCACCCCTCCACTTT,CASSGSSYNSPLHF
TRBV15,TRBJ2-5,TRBD1,.,TGTGCCACCAGCAGAGATCCGGGACAGGGTGCAGAGACCCAGTACTTC,CATSRDPGQGAETQYF
TRBV15,TRBJ2-3,.,.,TGTGCCACCAGCAGAAGTAAGGAAGCCGGTCGAAAGGGGCAAGGCACAGATACGCAGTATTTT,CATSRSKEAGRKGQGTDTQYF
TRBV7-2,TRBJ1-5,TRBD1,.,TGTGCCAGCAGCTTATCGACAGGGCCCCCCCTCCTGCATTTT,CASSLSTGPPLLHF
TRBV7-8,TRBJ2-7,.,.,TGTGCCAGCAGCTGGCAGCAAATATCCTACGAGCAGTACTTC,CASSWQQISYEQYF
TRBV28,TRBJ2-7,TRBD2,.,TGTGCCAGCAGGACGACTAGCCTGGACGAGCAGTACTTC,CASRTTSLDEQYF
TRBV9,TRBJ1-3,TRBD1,.,TGTGCCAGCAGCCCGAACCTCGACAGGGGGAACACCATATATTTT,CASSPNLDRGNTIYF
TRBV18,TRBJ1-6,.,.,TGTGCCAGCTCACCTCAGCCTCCAGGGAATTCACCCCTCCACTTT,CASSPQPPGNSPLHF
TRBV18,TRBJ2-3,.,.,TGTGCCAGCCATGTTACAGATACGCAGTATTTT,CASHVTDTQYF
TRBV5-1,TRBJ1-4,.,.,TGCGCCAGCAGCTTGGTGGCAGGGAATGAAAAACTGTTTTTT,CASSLVAGNEKLFF